This T cell receptor (beta chain) was documented in a study of blood T cell repertoires in COVID-19 (dated by TCRdb to the early 2020s). At the level of the whole study: Samples covering the acute and convalescent phases of COVID-19 were provided by collaborators in the United States, Italy and Spain. The prospective study material was composed of cDNA or gDNA derived from T cells, B-cell-depleted T cells, or PBMCs. The dataset comprised deeply sampled blood TCRbeta repertoires from subjects exposed to, actively infected with, or recovered from COVID-19. The repertoires were made available in a free public database intended to serve as a resource for research on the immune response to SARS-CoV-2. Samples were obtained from the ongoing ImmuneRACE study (first 160 participants) and from about 1,300 subjects provided by 6 global collaborators. A de-identified subject ID, COVID-19 status, age in years and sex were almost always included in the sample metadata. Where available, HLA class I and class II types were obtained from metadata supplied by the sample provider rather than from assay-based typing. The study at large found these results: Clinical and demographic metadata were provided uncurated, with the amount varying by source and participant.

In regard to this clone: The antigen it binds to is not known. Base qualities are not at hand, and no much larger clone is one base apart.

The junction carries 10 bases between V and J, which are trimmed by 4 bases and 1 base respectively. From the cysteine up to the phenylalanine, the CDR3 has a length of 14 residues. Of all the DNA, just the CDR3 is kept, 42 bases in frame from base 1. CDR1 SEHNR and CDR2 FQNEAQ are derived from the germline V gene (reference sequence). Each collaborating institution followed its own protocols to collect whole blood in K2EDTA tubes. For TCRbeta analysis, collaborator samples were shipped as frozen whole blood, as isolated PBMCs, or as DNA extracted from either sample type. TCRbeta CDR3 regions were amplified from genomic DNA by means of the immunoSEQ Assay, a bias-controlled multiplex PCR. The published analysis was carried out like this. Nucleated cell counts per sample were estimated from amplification of reference gene primers within the assay. To quantify the absolute abundance of each unique TCRbeta CDR3 rearrangement, sequence reads were collapsed and filtered. For each sample, productive Simpson clonality was calculated as the square root of Simpson's diversity index over productive rearrangements. TCRdb took over this immuneACCESS table, retaining in-frame rearrangements with V and J assigned. Such tables are incomplete; in checked studies, under half of the missing clones stem from an unresolved V gene, and the remainder is unexplained. V and J calls and clone size are copied from that table; D and trimming were computed from the DNA. This sample is represented by 200,000 to 300,000 clones; about 83% of them were singletons. The ten biggest clones cover 5.5% of the sample.

The source material was peripheral blood. The chain is made from TRBV7-9 and TRBJ1-1; the D gene cannot be resolved reliably. This receptor was obtained from a human donor in a cohort sampled during active COVID-19. The DNA is as follows: TGTGCCAGCAGCTCACACGGAGGGAACACTGAAGCTTTCTTT. Its coded protein is CASSSHGGNTEAFF.